This entry lists 10 T cell receptor beta chains sequenced from one sample in a study of cytomegalovirus exposure and HLA in healthy donors. 60 Vbeta and 13 Jbeta primers were used in PCR. The table came from immunoSEQ multiplex PCR; TCRdb's copy has only in-frame clones and leaves some out. The repertoire holds 100,000 to 150,000 clones, with approximately 70% as singletons. The specimen sequenced was PBMCs. These receptors were obtained from a woman aged 55-69 years in good health and CMV-seropositive.

V is TRBV28 and J is TRBJ1-4; TRBD1 is a possible D gene (6 bases). The CDR3 runs to 18 residues. Germline loops: CDR1 MDHEN, CDR2 SYDVKM. V was trimmed by 5 bases and J by 11 bases, leaving 30 bases between them. Here the CDR3 reads CASSPPGETGVGLGKLFF. Written as DNA, the CDR3 is TGTGCCAGCAGTCCCCCCGGGGAGACAGGAGTGGGTTTGGGTAAACTGTTTTTT.

This clone was counted only a few times. This chain joins TRBV10-3 and TRBJ2-1; D possibly corresponds to TRBD2 (6 bases). The CDR3 totals 15 residues. CDR1 and CDR2 (germline): ENHRY, SYGVKD. V was pared by 10 bases and J by 4 bases, with 20 bases between. The CDR3 spells CATTVTSAVYNEQFF. The CDR3 nucleotides are TGTGCCACCACCGTGACTAGTGCAGTTTACAATGAGCAGTTCTTC.

This chain uses TRBV6-1 with TRBJ1-2, with D hard to call. The CDR3 is made up of 14 amino acids. Looked up from germline, CDR1 is MNHNS and CDR2 is SASEGT. The V and J ends lost 7 bases and 4 bases respectively, with 16 bases between them. The CDR3 reads CASIDGARIYGYTF. The DNA for the CDR3 is TGTGCCAGCATCGACGGCGCGAGGATCTATGGCTACACCTTC.

This clone has more than one count but fewer than ten. The rearrangement joins TRBV2 to TRBJ2-2; TRBD2 agrees at 11 bases. The CDR3 has 17 amino acids. The V gene end was trimmed by 6 bases and the J gene end by 0 bases; junction bases not matched to a gene: 6. Germline V gives CDR1 SNHLY, CDR2 FYNNEI. The CDR3 loop is CASRGSGGAANTGELFF. CDR3 sequence (DNA): TGTGCCAGCAGGGGTAGCGGGGGGGCAGCGAACACCGGGGAGCTGTTTTTT.

V and J are TRBV7-3 and TRBJ1-1; TRBD1 aligns across 7 bases. V was clipped by 5 bases and J by 4 bases; unmatched bases: 4. The length of the CDR3 is 13 residues. CDR1 SGHTA and CDR2 FQGTGA come from the germline V gene. The CDR3 DNA follows: TGTGCCAGCAGCCCGACAGGGAGCACTGAAGCTTTCTTT. It encodes CASSPTGSTEAFF. The full variable domain, its missing parts supplied by reference TRBV7-3 and TRBJ1-1, is GAGVSQTPSNKVTEKGKYVELRCDPISGHTALYWYRQSLGQGPEFLIYFQGTGAADDSGLPNDRFFAVRPEGSVSTLKIQRTERGDSAVYLCASSPTGSTEAFFGQGTRLTVV.

This clone was detected a few times. The V call is TRBV15, the J call TRBJ1-5; TRBD1 might be the D (5 bases). With 1 base removed from V and 8 bases from J, the gap between germline ends came to 24 bases. The CDR3 extends over 18 amino acids. Germline V CDR1 and CDR2: LNHNV, YYDKDF (reference sequence). The CDR3 DNA follows: TGTGCCACCAGCAGAGCCGTAGCCACCGCGGCCGGGGGGGAGCCCCAGCATTTT. It codes for CATSRAVATAAGGEPQHF. Drawing the rest from reference TRBV15 and TRBJ1-5, the complete variable domain is DAMVIQNPRYQVTQFGKPVTLSCSQTLNHNVMYWYQQKSSQAPKLLFHYYDKDFNNEADTPDNFQSRRPNTSFCFLDIRSPGLGDTAMYLCATSRAVATAAGGEPQHFGDGTRLSIL.

This clone was detected once. This sequence joins TRBV25-1 and TRBJ1-3; TRBD1 might be the D (5 bases). This CDR3 region has 16 residues. CDR1 and CDR2 (germline): MGHDK, SYGVNS. Trimming took 7 bases from V and 2 from J, leaving 18 bases between them. The chain's CDR3 is CASTHWGGLAGNTIYF. Here the CDR3 DNA reads TGTGCCAGCACCCACTGGGGGGGGTTGGCTGGAAACACCATATATTTT.

The count of this clone is one. V is TRBV11-1 and J is TRBJ1-2; perhaps TRBD1 as D (5 bases). Trimming took off 5 bases at V and 4 bases at J, with 11 bases between the two ends. This CDR3 has 13 residues. Germline-derived CDR1 and CDR2 are SGHAT and FQDESV (reference sequence). The CDR3 sequence is CASSPTVGYGYTF. DNA of the CDR3: TGTGCCAGCAGCCCGACAGTTGGCTATGGCTACACCTTC.

This clone turned up a few times. The chain has TRBV6-5 and TRBJ1-2; perhaps TRBD1 as D (6 bases). Deletions cut 7 bases from V and 7 bases from J, with 16 bases between. There are 13 residues in the CDR3. The germline V gene encodes CDR1 MNHEY and CDR2 SVGAGI. CDR3 bases: TGTGCCAGCACGCAGGGGATTACGGGTGGCTACACCTTC. Translating it yields CASTQGITGGYTF.

This chain uses TRBV20-1 with TRBJ2-7; D perhaps matches TRBD2 (5 bases). CDR3 length equals 10 residues. V was pared by 2 bases and J by 12 bases, with 11 bases between. The germline gives CDR1 DFQATT, CDR2 SNEGSKA (reference sequence). The CDR3 here is CSARSRGPYF. The CDR3 DNA follows: TGCAGTGCTAGATCCAGAGGGCCGTACTTC.